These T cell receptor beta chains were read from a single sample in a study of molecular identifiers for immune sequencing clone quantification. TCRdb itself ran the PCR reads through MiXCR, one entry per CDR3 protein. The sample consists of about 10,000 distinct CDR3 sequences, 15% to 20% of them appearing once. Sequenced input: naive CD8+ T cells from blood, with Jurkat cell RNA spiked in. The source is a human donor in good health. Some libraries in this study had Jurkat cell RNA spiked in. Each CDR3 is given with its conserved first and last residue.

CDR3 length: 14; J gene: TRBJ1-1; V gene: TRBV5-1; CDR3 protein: CASSLAGPNTAAFF
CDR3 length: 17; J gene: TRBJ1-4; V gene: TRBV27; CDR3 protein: CASSSFPGQGPVEKPFF
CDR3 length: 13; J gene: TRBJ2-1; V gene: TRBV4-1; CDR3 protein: CASSRASYNEQFF
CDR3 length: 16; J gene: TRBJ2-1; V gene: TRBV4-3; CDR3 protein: CASSQDFTGGMLGQFF
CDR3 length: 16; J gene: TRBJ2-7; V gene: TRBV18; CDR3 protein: CASSPTSGRAYREQYF
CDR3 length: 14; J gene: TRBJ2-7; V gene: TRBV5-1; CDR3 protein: CASSLGRENYEQYF
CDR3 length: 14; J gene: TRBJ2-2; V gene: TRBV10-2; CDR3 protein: CASSQGWETGELFF
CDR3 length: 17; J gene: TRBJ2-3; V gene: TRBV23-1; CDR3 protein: CASSPRTSGRFTDTQYF
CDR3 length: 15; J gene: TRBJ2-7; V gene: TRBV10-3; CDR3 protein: CAISETGPGSYEQYF
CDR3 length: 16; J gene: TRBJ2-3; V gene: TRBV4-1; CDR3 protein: CASSPIGAVSTDTQYF
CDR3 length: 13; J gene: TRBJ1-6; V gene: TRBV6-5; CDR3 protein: CASSYSEGPHLHF
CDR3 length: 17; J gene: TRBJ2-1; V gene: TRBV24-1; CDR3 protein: CATLYPRCPNSYNEQFF
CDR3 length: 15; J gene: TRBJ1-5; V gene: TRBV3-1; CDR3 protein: CASSQGSGDFEPQHF
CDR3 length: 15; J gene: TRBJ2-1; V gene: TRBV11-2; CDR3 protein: CASSLMVAGYNEQFF
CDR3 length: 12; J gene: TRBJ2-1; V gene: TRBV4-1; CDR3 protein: CASSPTSGEQFF
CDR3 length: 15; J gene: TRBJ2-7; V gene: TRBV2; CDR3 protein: CASKTGTTSSYEQYF
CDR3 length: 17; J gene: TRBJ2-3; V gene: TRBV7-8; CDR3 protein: CASSLESAGRRTDTQYF
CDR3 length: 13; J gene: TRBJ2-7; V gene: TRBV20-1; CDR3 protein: CSALGGSSYEQYF
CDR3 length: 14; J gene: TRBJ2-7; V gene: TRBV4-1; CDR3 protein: CASRLTGVSYEQYF
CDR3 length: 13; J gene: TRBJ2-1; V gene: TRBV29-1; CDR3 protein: CSVVASGHNEQFF